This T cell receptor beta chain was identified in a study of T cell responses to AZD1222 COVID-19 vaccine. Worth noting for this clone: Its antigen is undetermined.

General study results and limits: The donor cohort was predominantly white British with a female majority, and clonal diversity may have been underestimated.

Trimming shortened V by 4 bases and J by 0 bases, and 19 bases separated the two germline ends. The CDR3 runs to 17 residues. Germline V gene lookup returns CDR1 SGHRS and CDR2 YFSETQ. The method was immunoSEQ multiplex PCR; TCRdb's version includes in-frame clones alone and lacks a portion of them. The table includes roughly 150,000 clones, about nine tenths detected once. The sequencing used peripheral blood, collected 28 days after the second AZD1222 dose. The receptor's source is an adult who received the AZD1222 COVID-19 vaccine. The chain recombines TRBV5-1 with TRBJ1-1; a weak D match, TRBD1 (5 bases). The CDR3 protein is CASSPVVFLGVNTEAFF. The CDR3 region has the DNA TGCGCCAGCAGCCCCGTGGTTTTCTTAGGGGTGAACACTGAAGCTTTCTTT.